What follows are 23 T cell receptor beta chains derived from one specimen sequenced in a study of OX40 agonist ivuxolimab in advanced cancers. Some clones are missing from TCRdb's copy, which holds only in-frame ones; the method was immunoSEQ multiplex PCR. The sample holds tens of thousands of clones, 83% seen once. Here the sequenced sample was CD4+ or CD8+ T cells sorted from blood, taken in a trial of the OX40 agonist ivuxolimab. These receptors all stem from an adult with an advanced solid tumor such as melanoma, head and neck, liver or kidney cancer.

V and J are TRBV4-3 and TRBJ1-4; D might be TRBD1 (6 bases). V lost 2 bases, J lost 7 bases, and 17 bases lay in between. The CDR3 consists of 16 residues. From germline, CDR1 is LGHNA and CDR2 YSLEER. The CDR3 DNA sequence: TGCGCCAGCAGCCAAACAACCGGGGTAGGGGGTGAAAAACTGTTTTTT. Its protein is CASSQTTGVGGEKLFF.

This clone has only a few counts. The genes are TRBV15 and TRBJ2-7; D is ambiguous. With 9 bases removed from V and 0 bases from J, the gap between germline ends came to 12 bases. Germline V lookup: CDR1 LNHNV, CDR2 YYDKDF (reference sequence). The CDR3 has 13 amino acids. CDR3 sequence: CATSPGHSYEQYF. CDR3 nucleotide sequence: TGTGCCACGAGCCCAGGTCACTCCTACGAGCAGTACTTC.

The V call is TRBV14, the J call TRBJ2-6, with D hard to call. The V and J ends lost 1 base and 0 bases respectively, with 4 bases between them. This CDR3 comprises 15 residues. CDR1 and CDR2 from the germline V gene are SGHDN and FVKESK. The CDR3 here is CASSQGSSGANVLTF. The CDR3 DNA is TGTGCCAGCAGCCAAGGGAGCTCTGGGGCCAACGTCCTGACTTTC.

The chain has TRBV6-1 and TRBJ1-1; D is uncertain. This CDR3 spans 14 amino acids. CDR1 MNHNS and CDR2 SASEGT come from the germline V gene. Deletions cut 7 bases from V and 6 bases from J, with 18 bases between. This CDR3 reads CASTKGPTFAEAFF. DNA of the CDR3: TGTGCCAGCACTAAAGGACCGACATTTGCTGAAGCTTTCTTT.

V is TRBV5-1 and J is TRBJ1-2; the D is unclear. CDR3 length: 11 residues. With 0 bases removed from V and 10 bases from J, the gap between germline ends came to 7 bases. Germline-derived CDR1 and CDR2 are SGHRS and YFSETQ. The CDR3, as DNA: TGCGCCAGCAGCTTGGCAGGCTTCTACACCTTC. Translated: CASSLAGFYTF.

This clone turned up a few times. The chain recombines TRBV7-9 with TRBJ1-1; D may be TRBD1 (5 bases). Germline V gene sequence: CDR1 SEHNR, CDR2 FQNEAQ (reference sequence). V shed 4 bases and J shed 1 base, with 16 bases lying between them. The CDR3 has 16 amino acids. DNA for the CDR3: TGTGCCAGCAGCTCCGGATACAGGACTGCGAACACTGAAGCTTTCTTT. Translating gives CASSSGYRTANTEAFF.

J is TRBJ1-4 and V is TRBV18; D uncertain. The CDR3 loop spans 15 amino acids. V lost 0 bases to trimming and J lost 0 bases, with 5 bases between them. The V gene's germline CDR1 is KGHSH and CDR2 LQKENI. CDR3 residues: CASSPPSTTNEKLFF. The CDR3 region has the DNA TGTGCCAGCTCACCACCGAGTACAACTAATGAAAAACTGTTTTTT. Complete variable domain (other parts from reference TRBV18 and TRBJ1-4): NAGVMQNPRHLVRRRGQEARLRCSPMKGHSHVYWYRQLPEEGLKFMVYLQKENIIDESGMPKERFSAEFPKEGPSILRIQQVVRGDSAAYFCASSPPSTTNEKLFFGSGTQLSVL.

The chain recombines TRBV7-6 with TRBJ2-7, with D perhaps TRBD2 (5 bases). The CDR3 is 16 residues long. CDR1 is SGHVS and CDR2 is FNYEAQ in the germline V gene. V lost 5 bases to trimming and J lost 0 bases, with 17 bases between them. In DNA, the CDR3 is TGTGCCAGCAGCCCTGTCGAGAGAGGAGGCTCCTACGAGCAGTACTTC. Amino acid sequence: CASSPVERGGSYEQYF.

The J gene is TRBJ2-6, the V gene TRBV9, with 8 nucleotides matching TRBD1. V lost 4 bases and J lost 4; bases outside the gene matches: 13. Germline V gene data show CDR1 as SGDLS and CDR2 as YYNGEE. The CDR3 is made up of 18 amino acids. CDR3 in DNA: TGTGCCAGCAGCACCCCCCGGACAGGGATAACCGGGGCCAACGTCCTGACTTTC. Its protein is CASSTPRTGITGANVLTF.

The genes are TRBV7-7 and TRBJ2-1; 13 bases line up with TRBD2. J was trimmed by 8 bases and V by 6 bases; bases with no gene match: 10. CDR3 length: 16 amino acids. Germline CDR1 reads SSHAT; CDR2 reads FNYEAQ (reference sequence). CDR3: CASSQGLAGRGDEQFF. CDR3 DNA sequence: TGTGCCAGCAGTCAGGGACTAGCGGGGCGCGGGGATGAGCAGTTCTTC.

This chain uses TRBV10-3 with TRBJ1-3; D not resolved. Germline lookup yields CDR1 ENHRY and CDR2 SYGVKD. The CDR3 contains 14 residues. V gave up 3 bases and J gave up 0 bases, with 6 bases separating them. As DNA, the CDR3 is TGTGCCATCAGTGATGGGGACTCTGGAAACACCATATATTTT. This encodes CAISDGDSGNTIYF.

This clone was detected only once. The chain employs TRBV6-6 and TRBJ2-3; D might be TRBD2 (5 bases). Trimming removed 2 bases at V and 5 bases at J, with 5 bases between. In germline, CDR1 is MNHNY, CDR2 SVGAGI (reference sequence). The length of the CDR3 is 12 residues. CDR3 sequence: CASSYREDTQYF. CDR3 DNA sequence: TGTGCCAGCAGTTACCGGGAAGATACGCAGTATTTT.

The genes are TRBV5-1 and TRBJ2-3, with 7 bases lining up with TRBD1. V was clipped by 4 bases and J by 2 bases; unmatched bases: 7. CDR1 and CDR2 from the germline V gene are SGHRS and YFSETQ. This CDR3 region has 15 residues. CDR3 loop: CASSQGVSFTDTQYF. CDR3 nucleotides: TGCGCCAGCAGCCAGGGGGTGTCCTTCACAGATACGCAGTATTTT.

The genes are TRBV4-1 and TRBJ1-1; D may be TRBD1 (5 bases). CDR1 is MGHRA and CDR2 is YSYEKL in the germline V gene. The V end lost 4 bases, the J end lost 4 bases, and 13 bases lay between the germline ends. The CDR3 is 14 residues long. CDR3 DNA: TGCGCCAGCAGCCCCAAAGGGGCAGGCACTGAAGCTTTCTTT. It translates to CASSPKGAGTEAFF.

V gene TRBV11-1 combines with J gene TRBJ2-5, with D perhaps TRBD2 (5 bases). The V and J ends lost 6 bases and 3 bases respectively, with 14 bases between them. The CDR3 sequence is 14 residues long. Germline CDR1 and CDR2: SGHAT and FQDESV (reference sequence). CDR3 region: CASRPGGGEETQYF. The CDR3 DNA reads as TGTGCCAGCAGACCCGGAGGAGGAGAAGAGACCCAGTACTTC.

V and J are TRBV16 and TRBJ2-1; a possible D gene is TRBD2 (6 bases). Trimming pared 2 bases from V and 5 bases from J, leaving 16 bases between. The CDR3 has 16 amino acids. The germline CDR1 and CDR2 sequences are KGHSY and FQNENV. CDR3 loop: CASSQSRRDGNNEQFF. The CDR3 bases are TGTGCCAGCAGCCAAAGTAGGAGGGACGGTAACAATGAGCAGTTCTTC.

This sequence joins TRBV4-2 and TRBJ1-2; tentative D call: TRBD1 (5 bases). This CDR3 is built from 15 residues. Deletions cut 4 bases from V and 4 bases from J, with 16 bases between. The germline V gene encodes CDR1 LGHNA and CDR2 YNFKEQ. The CDR3 bases are TGTGCCAGCAGCCCGACAGACCCAAGTAGCTATGGCTACACCTTC. This sequence encodes CASSPTDPSSYGYTF.

The gene calls are TRBV14 and TRBJ2-3; D not certain. V lost 3 bases to trimming and J lost 4 bases, with 5 bases between them. CDR1 and CDR2 from the germline V gene are SGHDN and FVKESK. The CDR3 spans 12 residues. CDR3: CASSHLPDTQYF. The CDR3 bases are TGTGCCAGCAGCCATTTACCAGATACGCAGTATTTT.

The J gene is TRBJ1-2, the V gene TRBV10-3, with TRBD1 identical over 7 bases. V was pared by 4 bases and J by 4 bases, with 9 bases of the junction left unmatched. This CDR3 is built from 15 residues. CDR1 and CDR2 from the germline V gene are ENHRY and SYGVKD. The CDR3 loop is CAISAQAGQLYGYTF. The CDR3 region has the DNA TGTGCCATCAGTGCTCAGGCGGGACAGCTCTATGGCTACACCTTC.

The chain links TRBV7-2 to TRBJ2-7, with 7 nucleotides matching TRBD1. The CDR3 contains 15 residues. J was trimmed by 4 bases and V by 0 bases; bases with no gene match: 6. Looked up from germline, CDR1 is SGHTA and CDR2 is FQGNSA. The CDR3 nucleotides read TGTGCCAGCAGCTTAGCGGGCGGACAGGCGTACGAGCAGTACTTC. It codes for CASSLAGGQAYEQYF. Combining the CDR3 with reference TRBV7-2 and TRBJ2-7 gives the whole variable domain GAGVSQSPSNKVTEKGKDVELRCDPISGHTALYWYRQSLGQGLEFLIYFQGNSAPDKSGLPSDRFSAERTGGSVSTLTIQRTQQEDSAVYLCASSLAGGQAYEQYFGPGTRLTVT.

The chain combines TRBV11-2 with TRBJ2-5; TRBD2 matches at 10 bases. The length of the CDR3 is 17 residues. The junction had 11 bases not matched to a gene; V was cut back by 5 bases and J by 2 bases. From germline, CDR1 is SGHAT and CDR2 FQNNGV. The CDR3 DNA reads TGTGCCAGCAGCAAAAGGGGCGCTAGCGGGGGACAAGAGACCCAGTACTTC. Protein product: CASSKRGASGGQETQYF.

In its sample, this clone was seen a few times. The CDR3 nucleotides are TGTGCCAGCAGCCGCGAGGCAGCAGCTTTCTTT. Protein product: CASSREAAAFF. V usage is TRBV11-1 and J usage is TRBJ1-1; D remains unclear. Germline lookup yields CDR1 SGHAT and CDR2 FQDESV (reference sequence). V was trimmed by 5 bases and J by 10 bases, leaving 11 bases between them. CDR3 size: 11 residues.

The J gene is TRBJ1-5, the V gene TRBV6-5; D is perhaps TRBD1 (5 bases). Germline CDR1 is MNHEY and CDR2 is SVGAGI. This CDR3 has 15 residues. Trimming removed 0 bases at V and 3 bases at J, with 9 bases between. Here the CDR3 DNA reads TGTGCCAGCAGTTACTCGTCCAGGGACAATCAGCCCCAGCATTTT. It translates to CASSYSSRDNQPQHF.